This paragraph covers one T cell receptor beta chain sequence. This clone showed up just once. The clone's antigen remains unknown. No qualities accompany the bases; no much larger clone lies one base away. The data are from a study of control samples from healthy donors and cancer patients (dated by TCRdb to about 2020). Receptor libraries were prepared by the immunoSEQ multiplex PCR assay. In its TCRdb copy, this immuneACCESS table keeps in-frame sequences only and misses some clones. Where compared with another copy, unresolved V genes explain less than half of these, and the others have no known cause. Recorded for this sample are 180,000 or so clones; just over 90% of them occurred a single time. In total, the top ten clones hold approximately 4% of the sample. Looking up the germline V gene (reference sequence) yields CDR1 SGHNT and CDR2 YYREEE. The CDR3 starts with the cysteine, ends with the phenylalanine, and has 13 residues. Only the CDR3 portion is preserved as DNA: 39 bases, with reading frame beginning at the first base. Here V drops 3 bases and J drops 10 bases, and the junction holds 6 bases not matched to any gene.

The sample consisted of blood. Recombination joined TRBV5-4 with TRBJ2-1, with 8 bases matching TRBD2. The clonotype was recovered from a woman aged 55-70 years in good health. CDR3 region: CASSYGTSGEQFF. DNA sequence: TGTGCCAGCAGCTACGGGACTAGTGGAGAGCAGTTCTTC.